The 16 T cell receptor beta chains below come from one sample, sequenced in a study of T-cell reconstitution after alpha-beta-depleted transplantation in children. Preparation of the TCRbeta library was carried out with unique molecular identifiers. TCRdb redid the calling of the PCR reads with MiXCR, one entry per CDR3 protein. The sample consists of about 540,000 distinct CDR3 sequences, around 18% of them appearing once. The input for sequencing was PBMCs from the stem cell graft donor, taken from the stem cell graft. Receptors were obtained from a human donor who donated a stem cell graft to a child with acute lymphoblastic leukemia.

The J gene is TRBJ2-7, the V gene TRBV5-1; D possibly corresponds to TRBD2 (5 bases). Germline CDR1 SGHRS, CDR2 YFSETQ. V gave up 4 bases and J gave up 7 bases, with 12 bases separating them. The CDR3 totals 12 residues. CDR3 in amino acids: CASSRTLGEQYF. CDR3 nucleotide sequence: TGCGCCAGCAGCCGGACTTTGGGGGAGCAGTACTTC.

This chain connects TRBV5-1 to TRBJ2-1; D is tentatively TRBD1 or TRBD2 (6 bases each). The germline V and J ends were trimmed by 4 bases and 2 bases, with 16 bases remaining between them. Germline assignment: CDR1 SGHRS and CDR2 YFSETQ. The CDR3 has 16 amino acids. The CDR3 nucleotides are TGCGCCAGCAGCCCCAGACTAGGGGGGACCTACAATGAGCAGTTCTTC. Protein: CASSPRLGGTYNEQFF. Based on the CDR3 plus reference TRBV5-1 and TRBJ2-1, the full variable domain is KAGVTQTPRYLIKTRGQQVTLSCSPISGHRSVSWYQQTPGQGLQFLFEYFSETQRNKGNFPGRFSGRQFSNSRSEMNVSTLELGDSALYLCASSPRLGGTYNEQFFGPGTRLTVL.

The V call is TRBV5-1, the J call TRBJ2-1; 13 bases map to TRBD2. CDR3 length: 16 amino acids. J gave up 8 bases and V 0 bases, and 5 bases lay outside the gene matches. Germline V gene lookup returns CDR1 SGHRS and CDR2 YFSETQ. CDR3 sequence (DNA): TGCGCCAGCAGCTTGGTACTAGCGGGAGGGAAGGATGAGCAGTTCTTC. It encodes CASSLVLAGGKDEQFF.

The chain has TRBV20-1 and TRBJ1-1; D is unclear. Germline V CDR1 and CDR2: DFQATT, SNEGSKA (reference sequence). This CDR3 comprises 14 residues. V lost 0 bases to trimming and J lost 5 bases, with 13 bases between them. In DNA, the CDR3 is TGCAGTGCTAGAGAGGCCCGGAGGAGAACTGAAGCTTTCTTT. Its translation: CSAREARRRTEAFF.

This clonotype was seen a handful of times. The V call is TRBV6-1, the J call TRBJ2-7; weak D call: TRBD2 (6 bases). The germline gives CDR1 MNHNS, CDR2 SASEGT. The CDR3 has 15 amino acids. V was pared by 8 bases and J by 0 bases, with 17 bases between. The CDR3 DNA is TGTGCCAGCCGTGGGCTCGGGAGTAACTCCTACGAGCAGTACTTC. This codes for CASRGLGSNSYEQYF.

This clonotype showed up just a few times. The gene calls are TRBV27 and TRBJ1-5, with D possibly TRBD1 on 5 matching bases. This CDR3 region has 14 residues. From germline, CDR1 is MNHEY and CDR2 SMNVEV (reference sequence). V lost 0 bases to trimming and J lost 6 bases, with 9 bases between them. CDR3 DNA: TGTGCCAGCAGTTTATCCGCAGGGAGTCAGCCCCAGCATTTT. Its translation is CASSLSAGSQPQHF.

This chain joins TRBV11-1 and TRBJ1-5; a weak D match, TRBD1 (6 bases). Deletions cut 5 bases from V and 6 bases from J, with 26 bases between. CDR1 and CDR2 (germline): SGHAT, FQDESV (reference sequence). CDR3 length equals 18 residues. The CDR3 bases are TGTGCCAGCAGCCGCGAAGGGAGGACAGCACAGATCACTCAGCCCCAGCATTTT. It translates to CASSREGRTAQITQPQHF. Full variable domain (remainder filled in from reference TRBV11-1 and TRBJ1-5): EAEVAQSPRYKITEKSQAVAFWCDPISGHATLYWYRQILGQGPELLVQFQDESVVDDSQLPKDRFSAERLKGVDSTLKIQPAELGDSAMYLCASSREGRTAQITQPQHFGDGTRLSIL.

There are many counts of this clonotype. The chain recombines TRBV18 with TRBJ2-2; no firm D call. CDR1 and CDR2 (germline): KGHSH, LQKENI. V was trimmed by 8 bases and J by 5 bases, leaving 9 bases between them. CDR3 length equals 12 residues. CDR3 sequence reads: CASSPRTGELFF. The DNA of the CDR3 is TGTGCCAGCAGCCCCCGTACCGGGGAGCTGTTTTTT.

The chain uses TRBV5-1 and TRBJ2-7; D might be TRBD1 (5 bases). From germline, CDR1 is SGHRS and CDR2 YFSETQ. This CDR3 is built from 14 residues. The V gene lost 4 bases and the J gene lost 0 bases, with 11 bases spanning the gap. CDR3 region: CASSPTTVSYEQYF. The CDR3 DNA is TGCGCCAGCAGCCCTACGACAGTCTCCTACGAGCAGTACTTC.

The CDR3 DNA follows: TGCAGTGCGCAGGGGGGGGGAGACATTCAGTACTTC. The encoded protein is CSAQGGGDIQYF. V is TRBV20-1 and J is TRBJ2-4, with D tentatively TRBD1 or TRBD2 (7 bases each). The CDR3 loop spans 12 amino acids. Germline V gene data show CDR1 as DFQATT and CDR2 as SNEGSKA (reference sequence). V dropped 6 bases and J dropped 8 bases, with 14 bases sitting between them.

V gene TRBV27 combines with J gene TRBJ1-1, with D possibly TRBD1 on 5 matching bases. V lost 4 bases to trimming and J lost 1 base, with 10 bases between them. The CDR3 has 14 residues. Germline V lookup: CDR1 MNHEY, CDR2 SMNVEV (reference sequence). The CDR3 DNA reads TGTGCCAGCAGTTCCCTGGGGACGAACACTGAAGCTTTCTTT. Amino acid sequence: CASSSLGTNTEAFF.

The chain joins TRBV24-1 to TRBJ2-2; D perhaps matches TRBD1 (6 bases). This CDR3 is built from 17 residues. Trimming took off 3 bases at V and 0 bases at J, with 13 bases between the two ends. CDR1 and CDR2 (germline): KGHDR, SFDVKD. CDR3 sequence (DNA): TGTGCCACCAGTGATCCGGACAGCCCATCGAACACCGGGGAGCTGTTTTTT. This codes for CATSDPDSPSNTGELFF.

This clonotype appeared once. The V gene is TRBV4-1, the J gene TRBJ1-5; TRBD1 might be the D (6 bases). The V gene lost 1 base and the J gene lost 4 bases, with 17 bases spanning the gap. CDR1 is MGHRA, CDR2 YSYEKL, per germline. This CDR3 has 17 amino acids. CDR3 amino acids: CASSQVVQGLLNQPQHF. In DNA, the CDR3 is TGCGCCAGCAGCCAAGTAGTACAGGGACTCTTGAATCAGCCCCAGCATTTT.

This chain joins TRBV5-1 and TRBJ2-3; the D is unclear. The CDR3 is 11 residues long. Germline CDR1 and CDR2: SGHRS and YFSETQ. The V end was cut by 5 bases, the J end by 4 bases, with 5 bases between. CDR3 amino acids: CASRGSDTQYF. The CDR3 bases are TGCGCCAGCAGAGGGTCAGATACGCAGTATTTT.

In this sample, this clonotype turned up a few times. The chain carries TRBV6-1 and TRBJ2-7; D is possibly TRBD2 (6 bases). The V end was cut by 5 bases, the J end by 4 bases, with 12 bases between. Looked up from germline, CDR1 is MNHNS and CDR2 is SASEGT. This CDR3 has 13 residues. In DNA, the CDR3 is TGTGCCAGCAGTCCTGGGAGGAGGTACGAGCAGTACTTC. This codes for CASSPGRRYEQYF.

This clonotype was counted between two and nine times. V usage is TRBV6-1 and J usage is TRBJ2-7; 7 nucleotides agree with TRBD2. CDR1 is MNHNS, CDR2 SASEGT, per germline. CDR3 length: 16 amino acids. V shed 6 bases and J 7 bases; nucleotides not matched to a gene: 18. The chain's CDR3 is CASSRTAAGEVGEQYF. The CDR3 DNA follows: TGTGCCAGCAGCAGAACGGCCGCGGGAGAAGTAGGGGAGCAGTACTTC.